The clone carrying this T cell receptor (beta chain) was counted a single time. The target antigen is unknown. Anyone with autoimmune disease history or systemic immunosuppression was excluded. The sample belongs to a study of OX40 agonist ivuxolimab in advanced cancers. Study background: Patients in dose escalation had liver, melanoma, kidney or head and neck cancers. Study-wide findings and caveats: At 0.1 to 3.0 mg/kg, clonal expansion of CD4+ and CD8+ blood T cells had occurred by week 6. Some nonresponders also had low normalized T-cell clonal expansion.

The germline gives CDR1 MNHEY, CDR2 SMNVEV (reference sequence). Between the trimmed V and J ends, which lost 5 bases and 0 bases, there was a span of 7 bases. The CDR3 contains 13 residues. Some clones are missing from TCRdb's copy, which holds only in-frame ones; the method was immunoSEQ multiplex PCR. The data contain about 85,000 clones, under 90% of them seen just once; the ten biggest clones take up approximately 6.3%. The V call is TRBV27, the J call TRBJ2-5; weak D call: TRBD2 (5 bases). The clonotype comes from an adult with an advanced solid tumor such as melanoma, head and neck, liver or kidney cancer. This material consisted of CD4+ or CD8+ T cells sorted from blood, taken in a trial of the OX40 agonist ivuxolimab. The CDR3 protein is CASSPGYQETQYF. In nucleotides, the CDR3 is TGTGCCAGCAGTCCGGGGTACCAAGAGACCCAGTACTTC.